This is a list of T cell receptor beta chains from one sample in a study of long-term antiretroviral therapy in people with HIV. Sequencing used immunoSEQ multiplex PCR; TCRdb keeps in-frame clones, though not all of them. The sample consists of about 24,000 clones, more than 75% of them appearing once. Material: unsorted PBMCs, obtained 4.4 years after starting antiretroviral therapy. These receptors were obtained from a man aged 25 to 40 with HIV. Each CDR3 is given with its conserved first and last residue. A D gene is named only where the DNA matches it firmly. For some rows the clone size is stated as once, few or many, or as a class when expanded; others skip it.

D: NA
J: TRBJ2-2
V: TRBV19
size: NA
DNA: TGTGCCAGTAGTCTAGGGTCGAACACCGGGGAGCTGTTTTTT
CDR3: CASSLGSNTGELFF

D: TRBD1
J: TRBJ2-7
V: TRBV9
size: NA
DNA: TGTGCCAGCAGCGTAGAAGCAGACAGGGGAAACGAGCAGTACTTC
CDR3: CASSVEADRGNEQYF

D: NA
J: TRBJ1-2
V: TRBV7-6
size: NA
DNA: TGTGCCAGCAGCTACAGCGGAGGTGACTATGGCTACACCTTC
CDR3: CASSYSGGDYGYTF

D: NA
J: TRBJ1-5
V: TRBV19
size: NA
DNA: TGTGCCAGTAGTATCGGTGATCAGCCCCAGCATTTT
CDR3: CASSIGDQPQHF

D: TRBD1
J: TRBJ2-7
V: TRBV11-2
size: NA
DNA: TGTGCCAGCAGCTTGGGACAGGGGGGAATCCACGAGCAGTACTTC
CDR3: CASSLGQGGIHEQYF

D: TRBD2
J: TRBJ2-1
V: TRBV7-3
size: NA
DNA: TGTGCCAGCAGCCCGGGGAGCGGGAGGCCTACATATGAGCAGTTCTTC
CDR3: CASSPGSGRPTYEQFF

D: NA
J: TRBJ2-2
V: TRBV9
size: NA
DNA: TGTGCCAGCAGCGTAGAGCAATCCCCCGGTAGACAGCTCACCGGGGAGCTGTTTTTT
CDR3: CASSVEQSPGRQLTGELFF

D: TRBD1
J: TRBJ2-7
V: TRBV6-1
size: NA
DNA: TGTGCCAGCAGTGGACTTCCGGGACAGGGGGCCTACGAGCAGTACTTC
CDR3: CASSGLPGQGAYEQYF

D: NA
J: TRBJ1-2
V: TRBV18
size: NA
DNA: TGTGCCAGCTCGCCAGACACTAACTATGGCTACACCTTC
CDR3: CASSPDTNYGYTF

D: TRBD1
J: TRBJ1-5
V: TRBV4-3
size: NA
DNA: TGCGCCAGCAGCCAAGATCGAGGAGGGGGCCAGCCCCAGCATTTT
CDR3: CASSQDRGGGQPQHF

D: NA
J: TRBJ2-7
V: TRBV7-8
size: NA
DNA: TGTGCCAGCAGCTTAGCGGCACACTACGAGCAGTACTTC
CDR3: CASSLAAHYEQYF

D: TRBD2
J: TRBJ2-7
V: TRBV18
size: NA
DNA: TGTGCCAGCTCACCAACTAGCGGGGCCGCAGCCGGGGTGGGAGAGCAGTACTTC
CDR3: CASSPTSGAAAGVGEQYF

D: NA
J: TRBJ1-6
V: TRBV19
size: NA
DNA: TGTGCCAGTTCCGGCCGGGTGACTAATTCACCCCTCCACTTT
CDR3: CASSGRVTNSPLHF

D: NA
J: TRBJ1-4
V: TRBV9
size: once
DNA: TGTGCCAGCAGCGTAGATACAGGGCGGACTAATGAAAAACTGTTTTTT
CDR3: CASSVDTGRTNEKLFF

D: NA
J: TRBJ2-7
V: TRBV7-9
size: once
DNA: TGTGCCAGCAGCCTAAGCGGATCCAGCTCCTACGAGCAGTACTTC
CDR3: CASSLSGSSSYEQYF

D: NA
J: TRBJ1-2
V: TRBV2
size: NA
DNA: TGTGCCAGCAGTGAAAGGGAAGGGGCCGGTGGCTACACCTTC
CDR3: CASSEREGAGGYTF

D: NA
J: TRBJ2-7
V: TRBV6-1
size: NA
DNA: TGTGCCAGCTCCACTTACCCATACGAGCAGTACTTC
CDR3: CASSTYPYEQYF

D: NA
J: TRBJ1-4
V: TRBV7-6
size: NA
DNA: TGTGCCAGCAGCCCTCGCCGGGACCCCAATGAAAAACTGTTTTTT
CDR3: CASSPRRDPNEKLFF

D: NA
J: TRBJ1-1
V: TRBV27
size: NA
DNA: TGTGCCAGCAGTCCCGGACGGGGTTGGAGCACTGAAGCTTTCTTT
CDR3: CASSPGRGWSTEAFF

D: NA
J: TRBJ2-3
V: TRBV6-1
size: NA
DNA: TGTGCCCTCAAAAGGGATTTAAGCACAGATACGCAGTATTTT
CDR3: CALKRDLSTDTQYF

D: TRBD1
J: TRBJ1-5
V: TRBV10-1
size: NA
DNA: TGCGCCAGCAGGACAGGGAAGGGCAATCAGCCCCAGCATTTT
CDR3: CASRTGKGNQPQHF